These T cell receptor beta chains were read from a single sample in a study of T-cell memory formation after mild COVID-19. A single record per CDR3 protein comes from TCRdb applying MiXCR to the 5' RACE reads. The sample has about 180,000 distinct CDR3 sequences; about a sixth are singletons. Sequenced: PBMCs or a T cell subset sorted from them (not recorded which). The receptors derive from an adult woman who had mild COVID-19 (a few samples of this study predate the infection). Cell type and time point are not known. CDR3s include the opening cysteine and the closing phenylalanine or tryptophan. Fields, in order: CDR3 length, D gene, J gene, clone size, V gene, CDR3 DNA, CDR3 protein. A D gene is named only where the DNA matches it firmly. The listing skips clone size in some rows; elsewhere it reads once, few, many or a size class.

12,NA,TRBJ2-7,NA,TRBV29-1,TGCAGCGTGTTGACAGGCCCCCGCGAGCAGTACTTC,CSVLTGPREQYF
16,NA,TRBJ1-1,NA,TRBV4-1,TGCGCCAGCAGCCAAGAGGGGCAGGGTATGAACACTGAAGCTTTCTTT,CASSQEGQGMNTEAFF
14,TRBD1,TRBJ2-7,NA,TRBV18,TGTGCCAGCTCACCACGGGACAGGGGTTACGAGCAGTACTTC,CASSPRDRGYEQYF
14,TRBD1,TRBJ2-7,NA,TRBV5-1,TGCGCCAGCAGCCCCGGACAGGGGGACTACGAGCAGTACTTC,CASSPGQGDYEQYF
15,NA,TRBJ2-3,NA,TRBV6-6,TGTGCCAGCAGTTACGGGTCAGGATGGACAGATACGCAGTATTTT,CASSYGSGWTDTQYF
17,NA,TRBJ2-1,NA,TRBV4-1,TGCGCCAGCAGCCGAGACAGACAGGCCAGCTCCTACAATGAGCAGTTCTTC,CASSRDRQASSYNEQFF
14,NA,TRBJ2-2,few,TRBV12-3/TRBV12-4,TGTGCCAGCAGCCCGGTGAGGGTTCGCGGGGAGCTGTTTTTT,CASSPVRVRGELFF
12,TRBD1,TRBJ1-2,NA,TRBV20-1,TGCAGTGCCCTGACAGGGGTGGGTGGCTACACCTTC,CSALTGVGGYTF
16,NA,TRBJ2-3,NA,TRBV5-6,TGTGCCAGCAGCTTGGTGGCCAGTGGAAAGATGAATATGCAGTATTTT,CASSLVASGKMNMQYF
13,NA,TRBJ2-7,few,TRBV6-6,TGTGCCAGCAGTTACAAACACGTCTACGAGCAGTACTTC,CASSYKHVYEQYF
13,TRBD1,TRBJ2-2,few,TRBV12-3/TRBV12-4,TGTGCCAGCAGTTTTAGGGGGCGCGGGGAGCTGTTTTTT,CASSFRGRGELFF
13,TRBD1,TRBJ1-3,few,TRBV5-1,TGCGCCAGCCGGACAGGGGATGGAAACACCATATATTTT,CASRTGDGNTIYF
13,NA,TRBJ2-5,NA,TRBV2,TGTGCCAGCGTGACAGGACCCGGAGAGACCCAGTACTTC,CASVTGPGETQYF
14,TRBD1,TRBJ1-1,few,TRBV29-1,TGCAGCGTTGAAGGGGCGACAGGGGGATCTGTAGCTTTCTTT,CSVEGATGGSVAFF
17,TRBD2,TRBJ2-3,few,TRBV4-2,TGTGCCAGCAGCCAAGGGCTAGCGGGAGGATGGACAGATACGCAGTATTTT,CASSQGLAGGWTDTQYF
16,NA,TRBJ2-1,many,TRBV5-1,TGCGCCAGCAGCTTGAGGCGACATAGCTCCTACAATGAGCAGTTCTTC,CASSLRRHSSYNEQFF
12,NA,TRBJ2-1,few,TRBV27,TGTGCCAGCAGCCTGGCAGGGTATGAGCAGTTCTTC,CASSLAGYEQFF
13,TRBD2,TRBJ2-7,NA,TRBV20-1,TGCAGTGCTAGAGGCGGGGGGGGCTACGAGCAGTACTTC,CSARGGGGYEQYF
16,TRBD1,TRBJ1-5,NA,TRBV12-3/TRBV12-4,TGTGCCAGCAGTTCAAGGACAGGGGTGGGCGGGCAGCCCCAGCATTTT,CASSSRTGVGGQPQHF
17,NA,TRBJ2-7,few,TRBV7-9,TGTGCCAGCAGCTCCCGAACCGGGCGACAGGATTCAGGCGAGCAGTACTTC,CASSSRTGRQDSGEQYF
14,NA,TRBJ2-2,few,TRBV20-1,TGCAGTGCTCTCCTGACCGCGAACACCGGGGAGCTGTTTTTT,CSALLTANTGELFF
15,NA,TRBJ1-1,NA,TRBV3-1,TGTGCCAGCAGCCTGCCATCCTCGGGTAACACTGAAGCTTTCTTT,CASSLPSSGNTEAFF
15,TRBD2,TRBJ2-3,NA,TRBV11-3,TGTGCCAGCATCAAAAGCGGGAGGGGCACAGATACGCAGTATTTT,CASIKSGRGTDTQYF
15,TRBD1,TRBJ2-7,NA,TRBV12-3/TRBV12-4,TGTGCCAGCAGTCCACGACAGGGCGCTTCCTACGAGCAGTACTTC,CASSPRQGASYEQYF
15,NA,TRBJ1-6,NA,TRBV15,TGTGCCACCAGCAGAGAGAGGGGAGCGGGGCTACCCCTCCACTTT,CATSRERGAGLPLHF
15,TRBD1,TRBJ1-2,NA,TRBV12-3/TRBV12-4,TGTGCCAGCAGTTTAGCGGGGGACAGCAACTATGGCTACACCTTC,CASSLAGDSNYGYTF
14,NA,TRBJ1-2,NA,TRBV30,TGTGCCTGGAGCGCCTTACAGGGTGACTATGGCTACACCTTC,CAWSALQGDYGYTF
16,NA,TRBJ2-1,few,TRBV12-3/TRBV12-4,TGTGCCAGCAGTTTCGGGCGGGGGCGCATAGTTGCTGAGCAGTTCTTC,CASSFGRGRIVAEQFF
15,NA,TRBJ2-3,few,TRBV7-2,TGTGCCAGCAGCTACCGGTTGGGGGCCCCAGATACGCAGTATTTT,CASSYRLGAPDTQYF
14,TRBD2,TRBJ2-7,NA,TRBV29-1,TGCAGCGTTGGGGATGGACTAGCGAGATACGAGCAGTACTTC,CSVGDGLARYEQYF
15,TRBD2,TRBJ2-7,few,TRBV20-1,TGCAGTGCTAGAGATGTTACTAGCGGACCCTACGAGCAGTACTTC,CSARDVTSGPYEQYF
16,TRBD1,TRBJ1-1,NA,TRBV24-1,TGTGCCACCAGTGAAGCCGGGACAGGGATTGTCACTGAAGCTTTCTTT,CATSEAGTGIVTEAFF
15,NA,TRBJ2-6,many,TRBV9,TGTGCCAGCAGCGTTCTAGGGCACGGGGCCAACGTCCTGACTTTC,CASSVLGHGANVLTF
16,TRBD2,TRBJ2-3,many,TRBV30,TGTGCCTGGAGCCGGGGACTAGCGGGAGGCACAGATACGCAGTATTTT,CAWSRGLAGGTDTQYF
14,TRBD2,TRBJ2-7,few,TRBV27,TGTGCCAGCAGTACGAGGGAGGGTCCCTACGAGCAGTACTTC,CASSTREGPYEQYF
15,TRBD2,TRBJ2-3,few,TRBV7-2,TGTGCCAGCAGCTTAAGACTAGCGGGCACAGATACGCAGTATTTT,CASSLRLAGTDTQYF
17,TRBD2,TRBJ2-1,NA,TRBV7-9,TGTGCCAGCAGCTTAGCTTTGGGGCTAGCGGGGTACAATGAGCAGTTCTTC,CASSLALGLAGYNEQFF